Described below is a single T cell receptor (beta chain) sequence and its context. Its target is not known. The source of the sample is a study of cytotoxic CD8 clonotypes in ibrutinib-treated CLL. About the research overall: Sequenced samples delivered averages of around 250,000 productive templates and about 90,000 productive rearrangements. General study findings and limits: The public clonotypes identified were infrequent and showed contraction or stability on treatment. Collection times varied between progressing and sustained-remission patients.

Depth targeted 1 in 200,000 to 1 in 1 million T cells, averaging approximately 10x coverage per clonotype. Produced via immunoSEQ multiplex PCR; TCRdb's table is partial and in-frame only. Of 190,000 or so clones listed, around 72% were seen once; the top ten hold roughly 12%. The CDR3 has 14 amino acids. Trimming stripped 5 bases from V and 3 bases from J, with 13 bases between. Germline CDR1 reads MDHEN; CDR2 reads SYDVKM. Sequenced here: PBMCs, sampled after 24 months of ibrutinib treatment. The genes are TRBV28 and TRBJ2-5; D gene ambiguous. The clonotype was recovered from a human donor with chronic lymphocytic leukemia. This CDR3 reads CASSGRAMKETQYF. DNA for the CDR3: TGTGCCAGCAGTGGCCGGGCGATGAAAGAGACCCAGTACTTC.